This T cell receptor (beta chain) was documented in a study of shared clonotypes between healthy human individuals (dated by TCRdb to between 2020 and 2021). With respect to the entire study: The cohort comprised two women and a few men aged 18 to 49 years. For each donor, three plates each were used for CD4 naive and CD4 memory, two plates were used for CD8 naive, and one plate was used for CD8 memory. To estimate repertoire size and how much clonotype sharing occurs between individuals, the study deeply sequenced the blood TCR repertoires of several healthy adults. To increase sequencing depth and limit assay-specific biases, different laboratories used diverse techniques to prepare libraries and sequence TCR repertoires. Each donor's leukapheresis produced roughly between roughly 0.9 and 9 billion PBMCs.

The CDR3, from cysteine to phenylalanine, totals 16 residues. Only the CDR3 portion is preserved as DNA: 48 bases, with reading frame beginning at the first base. Sequences WNHNN (CDR1) and SYGVQD (CDR2) are obtained from the germline V gene (reference sequence). Relative to germline, V is missing 6 bases and J is missing 4 bases, with 6 bases of the junction outside any gene match. As for this clone: It has no known antigen specificity. It has no much larger one-base neighbor in the sample; base qualities were not kept.

Using the deep immunoSEQ assay, multiplex PCR amplified TCR CDR3 regions from genomic DNA. For each cell subset, the extracted genomic DNA was distributed evenly across all wells of several immunoSEQ 96-well plates, and each plate served as one replicate. Each replicate PCR for sorted subsets received roughly 0.2 ug genomic DNA, equal to about 30,000 T cell genomes. Purified libraries were quantified with a Qubit 3.0 fluorometer, sized on a Bioanalyzer 2100, and re-quantified with the KAPA Library Quantification kit. A separate single-read 150-cycle Illumina NextSeq 550 flow cell was used to sequence each immunoSEQ 96-well plate. The original methods were these. Because the immunoSEQ output included only junctional sequences and no quality scores, the filtering could not be the same as the filtering used for full-length reads. To assign V/J genes and CDR3, sequences were annotated against IMGT germline references using PyIR, a Python wrapper for IgBLAST v1.9. Reads were removed for weak V/J assignments (E-value above 1e-6), missing CDR3, stop codons, out-of-frame junctions, or ambiguous translated residues. A V3J clonotype was defined by an identical inferred V gene, J gene, and CDR3 amino acid sequence. Percentage overlap between repertoires was computed as shared unique clonotypes divided by the size of the smaller repertoire. Three approaches were used to assess repertoire richness: RTK rarefaction, the Chao1 estimator, and Recon v2.1 estimates of unobserved clonotypes. Generation probabilities were computed with OLGA for all TCRbeta clonotypes obtained by the gDNA method from several donors. Entries here come from immuneACCESS through TCRdb and include only in-frame sequences with V and J called. Some clones fail to appear in such tables; in the studies checked, an unresolved V gene covers under half of the shortfall, and the cause of the remainder is unknown. The V and J calls and clone size come from that table; D and trimming were worked out from the DNA. Across this sample there are around 2.1 million clones, with under 95% seen only once. Together, the top ten hold approximately 1.7% of the sample.

CD8 naive samples consisted of CD45RO-negative cells that were positively selected for CCR7, yielding a CD45RA+CCR7+ population without TemRA cells. Healthy HIV-negative adults with no recently reported acute infections or vaccinations were included as donors. Every donor was a Caucasian adult residing in Nashville, Tennessee, USA. Blood was obtained by leukapheresis, after which PBMCs were separated by Ficoll-Histopaque density gradient centrifugation and cryopreserved in liquid nitrogen vapor phase. Analytical flow cytometry was used to check the purity and quantity of each magnetically sorted T cell population. Genomic DNA was isolated from each sorted fraction and quantified by UV absorbance on a Nanodrop 2000c. Paper-wide results and their limitations: Clonotypes shared by all four sorted-subset donors showed higher generation probabilities than non-shared clonotypes. Based on pairwise subsampling, the degree of clonotype sharing among donors was expected to be affected by sequencing depth. The small number of donors limited the genetic and exposure-history diversity represented. Sampling was limited to blood, and TCR repertoires in tissue likely differ from TCR repertoires in blood. When a handful of donors were compared, the shared fraction of clonotypes was roughly 4.8% for naive CD4, 3.5% for naive CD8, 2% to 2.5% for memory CD4, and 0.35% to 0.4% for memory CD8. Incomplete sequencing was indicated by rarefaction of sorted-subset datasets, despite the large sequencing depth. Naive subsets generally had larger estimated clonotype richness than memory subsets did.

Here the chain combines TRBV10-1 and TRBJ2-7, and 16 bases in between align with TRBD2. The origin of this receptor is a man between 18 and 35 years old in good health. Some clones in this sample may be carry-over from other donors' samples. Sequenced material: naive CD8+ T cells from PBMCs. What the cell subset or site label conveys for this sample: CD45RA+CCR7+. CDR3 loop: CASSEGLAGGFYEQYF. The nucleotide sequence reads TGCGCCAGCAGCGAGGGACTAGCGGGAGGGTTTTACGAGCAGTACTTC.